This T cell receptor (beta chain) stems from a study of cytotoxic CD8 clonotypes in ibrutinib-treated CLL. Regarding the study as a whole: At the start, clonality exceeded age-matched healthy donors and followed circulating CD8+ T-cell counts.

V shed 6 bases and J shed 6 bases, with 15 bases lying between them. The CDR3 loop spans 14 amino acids. Germline CDR1 MNHEY, CDR2 SVGAGI. On this clone itself: Its antigen remains unknown.

Produced via immunoSEQ multiplex PCR; TCRdb's table is partial and in-frame only. The profile shows around 150,000 clones, around nine tenths of them singletons. The sequence derives from a human donor with chronic lymphocytic leukemia. The J gene is TRBJ2-1, the V gene TRBV6-5; D is possibly TRBD1 or TRBD2 (6 bases each). The material sequenced was PBMCs, taken at disease progression, from a patient treated with ibrutinib. CDR3 in amino acids: CASSRGGWGNEQFF. The CDR3 DNA follows: TGTGCCAGCAGCAGGGGAGGATGGGGCAATGAGCAGTTCTTC.